This T cell receptor (beta chain) was observed in a study of T-cell memory formation after mild COVID-19. Overall study: There were largely donor-specific TCR clusters. General study findings and limits: Of the contracting clones, CD4+ ones lay mainly in CM and EM, and CD8+ ones in EMRA. Later expanders leaned toward CD4+, whereas clones contracting from day 15 to 85 were balanced CD4/CD8.

As to this clonotype: Its antigen is unidentified.

MiXCR was run by TCRdb on the 5' RACE reads, yielding one entry per CDR3 protein. Of roughly 300,000 distinct CDR3 sequences in the sample, roughly 8% were seen once. Germline lookup yields CDR1 SGHKS and CDR2 YYEKEE (reference sequence). This CDR3 comprises 15 residues. V shed 3 bases, J shed 0 bases, and the junction held 6 bases outside the gene matches. The rearrangement uses TRBV5-5 and TRBJ2-7, with TRBD1 matching 7 bases. Sequencing was done on a sample of PBMCs or a T cell subset sorted from them (not recorded which). The TCR sequence derives from a man between 18 and 35 years old who had mild COVID-19 (a few samples of this study predate the infection). Cell type and time point are not known. In DNA form, the CDR3 reads TGTGCCAGCAGCTGGGGGACAGTCAGCTCCTACGAGCAGTACTTC. Residues: CASSWGTVSSYEQYF. Drawing the rest from reference TRBV5-5 and TRBJ2-7, the complete variable domain is DAGVTQSPTHLIKTRGQQVTLRCSPISGHKSVSWYQQVLGQGPQFIFQYYEKEERGRGNFPDRFSARQFPNYSSELNVNALLLGDSALYLCASSWGTVSSYEQYFGPGTRLTVT.